These T cell receptor beta chains were read from a single sample in a study of Ad26.COV2.S vaccination and SARS-CoV-2 variants. Assay used: immunoSEQ multiplex PCR; TCRdb lists only in-frame clones, some missing. The sample lists over 450,000 clones, 70% to 90% seen once, with under 2% in the top ten. The sequencing here drew on peripheral blood, taken in a trial of Ad26.COV2.S vaccine versus placebo. The receptor source for this set is a person aged 18-60 years who received the Ad26.COV2.S COVID-19 vaccine or a placebo. CDR3s include the opening cysteine and the closing phenylalanine or tryptophan. The D gene is left open where the match is weak. A row's size may be missing; if present it is once, few, many or a size class.

V gene: TRBV6-1
J gene: TRBJ2-7
clone size: NA
D gene: NA
CDR3 DNA: TGTGCCAGCAGTGAAAGGGGGGGGCAGTACTTC
CDR3 protein: CASSERGGQYF

V gene: TRBV18
J gene: TRBJ2-2
clone size: NA
D gene: NA
CDR3 DNA: TGTGCCAGCTCACCACTGAATCTCTGGCTCCTAAACACCGGGGAGCTGTTTTTT
CDR3 protein: CASSPLNLWLLNTGELFF

V gene: TRBV10-2
J gene: TRBJ2-1
clone size: once
D gene: TRBD2
CDR3 DNA: TGCGCCAGCAGTCCCGGGAGGGCTACAAATGAGCAGTTCTTC
CDR3 protein: CASSPGRATNEQFF

V gene: TRBV12-3/TRBV12-4
J gene: TRBJ2-7
clone size: NA
D gene: NA
CDR3 DNA: TGTGCCAGCAGTTCCGGGGCACGATACGAGCAGTACTTC
CDR3 protein: CASSSGARYEQYF

V gene: TRBV6-5
J gene: TRBJ1-1
clone size: few
D gene: NA
CDR3 DNA: TGTGCCAGCAGTTACTCATGGAACACTGAAGCTTTCTTT
CDR3 protein: CASSYSWNTEAFF

V gene: TRBV5-1
J gene: TRBJ2-1
clone size: NA
D gene: NA
CDR3 DNA: TGCGCCAGCAGCTTGTCAGGGGATGGCTCCTACAATGAGCAGTTCTTC
CDR3 protein: CASSLSGDGSYNEQFF

V gene: TRBV9
J gene: TRBJ1-3
clone size: NA
D gene: NA
CDR3 DNA: TGTGCCAGCAGCCCCACAGGCCCCCTAGGTTCTGGAAACACCATATATTTT
CDR3 protein: CASSPTGPLGSGNTIYF

V gene: TRBV15
J gene: TRBJ1-1
clone size: NA
D gene: NA
CDR3 DNA: TGTGCCACCAGTGGTATGGGATCGGGTGAAGCTTTCTTT
CDR3 protein: CATSGMGSGEAFF

V gene: TRBV27
J gene: TRBJ2-1
clone size: NA
D gene: NA
CDR3 DNA: TGTGCCAGCAGTTTAGGAACTGGGGGTGGGGAGCAGTTCTTC
CDR3 protein: CASSLGTGGGEQFF

V gene: TRBV27
J gene: TRBJ2-2
clone size: few
D gene: TRBD2
CDR3 DNA: TGTGCCAGCAAGGAGAGACTAGCTGGCGGGGAGCTGTTTTTT
CDR3 protein: CASKERLAGGELFF

V gene: TRBV19
J gene: TRBJ1-1
clone size: NA
D gene: NA
CDR3 DNA: TGTGCCAGTAGTATAGACCTTGGGACACTTGAAGCTTTCTTT
CDR3 protein: CASSIDLGTLEAFF

V gene: TRBV4-1
J gene: TRBJ1-1
clone size: NA
D gene: TRBD1
CDR3 DNA: TGCGCCAGCAGCCAACCATCAGGGGGTTTCGAAGCTTTCTTT
CDR3 protein: CASSQPSGGFEAFF

V gene: TRBV11-3
J gene: TRBJ2-5
clone size: NA
D gene: NA
CDR3 DNA: TGTGCCAGCAGCTTAGAAGGCGGAGAACAAGAGACCCAGTACTTC
CDR3 protein: CASSLEGGEQETQYF

V gene: TRBV30
J gene: TRBJ1-4
clone size: NA
D gene: NA
CDR3 DNA: TGTGCCTGGAGTGGGTATTTTGCAACTAATGAAAAACTGTTTTTT
CDR3 protein: CAWSGYFATNEKLFF

V gene: TRBV28
J gene: TRBJ2-1
clone size: NA
D gene: TRBD1
CDR3 DNA: TGTGCCAGCAGTCGGTATCCGGGACAGGGGATCAATGAGCAGTTCTTC
CDR3 protein: CASSRYPGQGINEQFF

V gene: TRBV15
J gene: TRBJ2-3
clone size: NA
D gene: TRBD2
CDR3 DNA: TGTGCCACCAGCAGCTTTAGCGGGGGGGGCACAGATACGCAGTATTTT
CDR3 protein: CATSSFSGGGTDTQYF

V gene: TRBV7-2
J gene: TRBJ1-6
clone size: once
D gene: NA
CDR3 DNA: TGTGCCAGCACCCTTAGTACAGCGGTACATTCACCCCTCCACTTT
CDR3 protein: CASTLSTAVHSPLHF

V gene: TRBV14
J gene: TRBJ2-2
clone size: NA
D gene: NA
CDR3 DNA: TGTGCCAGCAGCCAAGGTTGGGGGCGGAACACCGGGGAGCTGTTTTTT
CDR3 protein: CASSQGWGRNTGELFF

V gene: TRBV27
J gene: TRBJ1-3
clone size: NA
D gene: NA
CDR3 DNA: TGTGCCAGCAGTTTATCACGGGGGAGGGACACCATATATTTT
CDR3 protein: CASSLSRGRDTIYF

V gene: TRBV18
J gene: TRBJ1-1
clone size: NA
D gene: NA
CDR3 DNA: TGTGCCAGCTCACCAACTAATGGAATGAACACTGAAGCTTTCTTT
CDR3 protein: CASSPTNGMNTEAFF

V gene: TRBV5-4
J gene: TRBJ1-1
clone size: once
D gene: NA
CDR3 DNA: TGTGCCAGCAGCCCTACAAAGGACAGCCGGTCGAACACTGAAGCTTTCTTT
CDR3 protein: CASSPTKDSRSNTEAFF

V gene: TRBV29-1
J gene: TRBJ2-3
clone size: NA
D gene: NA
CDR3 DNA: TGCAGCGTTGATATGGGTCCCAGCACAGATACGCAGTATTTT
CDR3 protein: CSVDMGPSTDTQYF

V gene: TRBV11-2
J gene: TRBJ2-7
clone size: NA
D gene: NA
CDR3 DNA: TGTGCCAGCAGCCTGGATCTACCCTACGAGCAGTACTTC
CDR3 protein: CASSLDLPYEQYF

V gene: TRBV11-2
J gene: TRBJ2-7
clone size: few
D gene: TRBD2
CDR3 DNA: TGTGCCAGCAGCTTCGGGACTAACTACGAGCAGTACTTC
CDR3 protein: CASSFGTNYEQYF

V gene: TRBV18
J gene: TRBJ2-1
clone size: NA
D gene: TRBD1
CDR3 DNA: TGTGCCAGCTCATTCCGCCGGGACAGGGAGGAGTTCTTC
CDR3 protein: CASSFRRDREEFF

V gene: TRBV6-2/TRBV6-3
J gene: TRBJ2-7
clone size: NA
D gene: NA
CDR3 DNA: TGTGCCAGCAGTTACGGATTTGGGGTTTACGAGCAGTACTTC
CDR3 protein: CASSYGFGVYEQYF

V gene: TRBV3-1/TRBV3-2
J gene: TRBJ2-2
clone size: NA
D gene: NA
CDR3 DNA: TGTGCCAGCAGCCAAGGACTCCCAGGGGGGGAGCTGTTTTTT
CDR3 protein: CASSQGLPGGELFF

V gene: TRBV15
J gene: TRBJ2-1
clone size: NA
D gene: TRBD2
CDR3 DNA: TGTGCCACCAGGGCTAGCGGGTTCCCCTACAATGAGCAGTTCTTC
CDR3 protein: CATRASGFPYNEQFF

V gene: TRBV19
J gene: TRBJ2-1
clone size: NA
D gene: TRBD2
CDR3 DNA: TGTGCCAGTAGGCTAGCGGGGAAGCAGTTCTTC
CDR3 protein: CASRLAGKQFF

V gene: TRBV7-6
J gene: TRBJ2-7
clone size: NA
D gene: NA
CDR3 DNA: TGTGCCAGCAGTTTCCGGGGGAGCTCCTACGAGCAGTACTTC
CDR3 protein: CASSFRGSSYEQYF

V gene: TRBV10-3
J gene: TRBJ2-2
clone size: NA
D gene: NA
CDR3 DNA: TGTGCCATCAGGGACCGGGCAGTCGGCGGGGAGCTGTTTTTT
CDR3 protein: CAIRDRAVGGELFF

V gene: TRBV28
J gene: TRBJ1-1
clone size: once
D gene: NA
CDR3 DNA: TGTGCCAGCAGTTCCCCCCCTGGGGGGAACACTGAAGCTTTCTTT
CDR3 protein: CASSSPPGGNTEAFF

V gene: TRBV2
J gene: TRBJ1-1
clone size: few
D gene: NA
CDR3 DNA: TGTGCCAGCAGTGAGGAGAAGGGACTTTACACTGAAGCTTTCTTT
CDR3 protein: CASSEEKGLYTEAFF

V gene: TRBV11-2
J gene: TRBJ2-1
clone size: NA
D gene: TRBD2
CDR3 DNA: TGTGCCAGCAGCTCACGACTAGCGGGAGGGTCGAGGTCCTACAATGAGCAGTTCTTC
CDR3 protein: CASSSRLAGGSRSYNEQFF

V gene: TRBV2
J gene: TRBJ1-1
clone size: NA
D gene: NA
CDR3 DNA: TGTGCCAGCAGGCGGTCAGCGAACACTGAAGCTTTCTTT
CDR3 protein: CASRRSANTEAFF

V gene: TRBV29-1
J gene: TRBJ2-1
clone size: NA
D gene: TRBD1
CDR3 DNA: TGCAGCGTTGAGGGGACAGATCCTAGTATCTCCTACAATGAGCAGTTCTTC
CDR3 protein: CSVEGTDPSISYNEQFF

V gene: TRBV19
J gene: TRBJ2-7
clone size: NA
D gene: NA
CDR3 DNA: TGTGCCAGTAGACCGGACACCTCCTACGAGCAGTACTTC
CDR3 protein: CASRPDTSYEQYF

V gene: TRBV3-1/TRBV3-2
J gene: TRBJ1-6
clone size: few
D gene: NA
CDR3 DNA: TGTGCCAGCACGAGCTCCTATAATTCACCCCTCCACTTT
CDR3 protein: CASTSSYNSPLHF

V gene: TRBV7-6
J gene: TRBJ2-5
clone size: NA
D gene: TRBD2
CDR3 DNA: TGTGCCAGCAGCCCTGCGGGACTAGCGGGGTTGGGGACCCAGTACTTC
CDR3 protein: CASSPAGLAGLGTQYF

V gene: TRBV5-1
J gene: TRBJ2-7
clone size: NA
D gene: TRBD1
CDR3 DNA: TGCGCCAGCAGCCTCACTGTTTCCGGGACAGGGGCCTACGAGCAGTACTTC
CDR3 protein: CASSLTVSGTGAYEQYF

V gene: TRBV9
J gene: TRBJ2-1
clone size: NA
D gene: TRBD2
CDR3 DNA: TGTGCCAGCAGCGTAGTAGCGGGGGGGTTCGATGAGCAGTTCTTC
CDR3 protein: CASSVVAGGFDEQFF

V gene: TRBV12-3/TRBV12-4
J gene: TRBJ1-1
clone size: once
D gene: NA
CDR3 DNA: TGTGCCAGCAGTTTAGGTCCTGAAGCTTTCTTT
CDR3 protein: CASSLGPEAFF

V gene: TRBV24-1
J gene: TRBJ2-1
clone size: NA
D gene: TRBD2
CDR3 DNA: TGTGCCACCAGTGGCGGGAGGCACAATGAGCAGTTCTTC
CDR3 protein: CATSGGRHNEQFF

V gene: TRBV5-1
J gene: TRBJ2-7
clone size: NA
D gene: NA
CDR3 DNA: TGCGCCAGCAGCTCCTACGAGGCTTACGAGCAGTACTTC
CDR3 protein: CASSSYEAYEQYF

V gene: TRBV10-3
J gene: TRBJ1-5
clone size: NA
D gene: NA
CDR3 DNA: TGTGCCATCAGTGAGATACGGCAGCCCAATCAGCCCCAGCATTTT
CDR3 protein: CAISEIRQPNQPQHF

V gene: TRBV5-6
J gene: TRBJ2-1
clone size: NA
D gene: NA
CDR3 DNA: TGTGCCAGCAGCTTGGGGGGCGGGCCCTACAATGAGCAGTTCTTC
CDR3 protein: CASSLGGGPYNEQFF

V gene: TRBV5-6
J gene: TRBJ2-5
clone size: NA
D gene: NA
CDR3 DNA: TGTGCCAGCAGCTTGAACTGGGGTGTAAGTCGAGAGACCCAGTACTTC
CDR3 protein: CASSLNWGVSRETQYF

V gene: TRBV28
J gene: TRBJ1-6
clone size: NA
D gene: TRBD1
CDR3 DNA: TGTGCCAGCATAGGACAGGGAAGATATAATTCACCCCTCCACTTT
CDR3 protein: CASIGQGRYNSPLHF

V gene: TRBV2
J gene: TRBJ2-1
clone size: NA
D gene: NA
CDR3 DNA: TGTGCCAGCAGTGACTTAGTAGGCATTGGGGTCAATGAGCAGTTCTTC
CDR3 protein: CASSDLVGIGVNEQFF

V gene: TRBV4-1
J gene: TRBJ1-1
clone size: once
D gene: TRBD1
CDR3 DNA: TGCGCCAGCAGCCAGGACAGGGGGCTAAGTGAAGCTTTCTTT
CDR3 protein: CASSQDRGLSEAFF

V gene: TRBV5-5
J gene: TRBJ1-1
clone size: NA
D gene: NA
CDR3 DNA: TGTGCCAGCAGCTTGGAAGGGTATTACAACACTGAAGCTTTCTTT
CDR3 protein: CASSLEGYYNTEAFF

V gene: TRBV18
J gene: TRBJ2-4
clone size: NA
D gene: NA
CDR3 DNA: TGTGCCAGCGCAACCAGGGGACTAATCGGGGCCAAAAACATTCAGTACTTC
CDR3 protein: CASATRGLIGAKNIQYF

V gene: TRBV6-5
J gene: TRBJ2-1
clone size: NA
D gene: TRBD2
CDR3 DNA: TGTGCCAGCAGTTACCTTAGCGGGAGGGCCAATGAGCAGTTCTTC
CDR3 protein: CASSYLSGRANEQFF

V gene: TRBV6-2/TRBV6-3
J gene: TRBJ2-2
clone size: NA
D gene: NA
CDR3 DNA: TGTGCCAGCAGTACCAGACAGGAGAACACCGGGGAGCTGTTTTTT
CDR3 protein: CASSTRQENTGELFF

V gene: TRBV19
J gene: TRBJ2-3
clone size: NA
D gene: NA
CDR3 DNA: TGTGCCAGTAGTATTGGAGATACGCAGTATTTT
CDR3 protein: CASSIGDTQYF

V gene: TRBV7-2
J gene: TRBJ1-1
clone size: NA
D gene: TRBD1
CDR3 DNA: TGTGCCAGCATTCCCCCGCCGGGACAGGGATCCACTGAAGCTTTCTTT
CDR3 protein: CASIPPPGQGSTEAFF

V gene: TRBV7-3
J gene: TRBJ2-2
clone size: NA
D gene: NA
CDR3 DNA: TGTGCCAGCAGCTTGGGACTCGCGAACACCGGGGAGCTGTTTTTT
CDR3 protein: CASSLGLANTGELFF

V gene: TRBV5-1
J gene: TRBJ2-2
clone size: NA
D gene: TRBD2
CDR3 DNA: TGCGCCAGCAGCCCGACGGGACTAGCGGGGAACACCGGGGAGCTGTTTTTT
CDR3 protein: CASSPTGLAGNTGELFF

V gene: TRBV7-3
J gene: TRBJ1-2
clone size: NA
D gene: NA
CDR3 DNA: TGTGCCAGCAGCCCAGAAGGACGGAAGAACTACACCTTC
CDR3 protein: CASSPEGRKNYTF

V gene: TRBV5-4
J gene: TRBJ2-7
clone size: NA
D gene: TRBD1
CDR3 DNA: TGTGCCAGCAGCTTGGCCTTTTCGACAGGGACAGGGTACGAGCAGTACTTC
CDR3 protein: CASSLAFSTGTGYEQYF